This T cell receptor (beta chain) was observed in a study of T cells after yellow fever vaccination. Study outcomes and limitations: Some clonotypes, a small share, were shared between CD4 and CD8 compartments.

Via MiXCR, TCRdb re-called the 5' RACE reads, giving one row per CDR3 protein. Here the sample spans a few hundred thousand distinct CDR3 sequences, approximately 8% being singletons. The CDR3 runs 14 residues. The V end lost 1 base, the J end lost 4 bases, and 10 bases lay between the germline ends. CDR1 and CDR2 (germline): LGHDT, YNNKEL (reference sequence). This clonotype appeared a single time. Its cognate antigen is unknown. This TCR was recovered from a man in his late teens or twenties who received the YFV17D yellow fever vaccine. The chain joins TRBV3-1 to TRBJ1-2; D is ambiguous. Sequences were derived from PBMCs, sampled more than 40 days after the first yellow fever vaccination. The CDR3 region is CASSQGFNSYGYTF. In DNA form, the CDR3 reads TGTGCCAGCAGCCAAGGGTTTAACAGCTATGGCTACACCTTC.